Listed here is a single T cell receptor beta chain. The data belong to a study of T cell changes during pregnancy in multiple sclerosis. TCRdb keeps only in-frame clones here, not all; method: immunoSEQ multiplex PCR. The sample yields 70,000 to 100,000 clones, 80% to 95% seen once. This CDR3 contains 11 residues. The germline V gene encodes CDR1 ENHRY and CDR2 SYGVKD. V gave up 7 bases and J gave up 5 bases, with 7 bases separating them. The sequencing used peripheral blood, collected in the first trimester of pregnancy. This receptor was taken from a female donor with multiple sclerosis, enrolled in a pregnancy study. The chain recombines TRBV10-3 with TRBJ2-3; D unresolved. In nucleotides, the CDR3 is TGTGCCATCATGGGCCAAGATACGCAGTATTTT. Its translation is CAIMGQDTQYF.